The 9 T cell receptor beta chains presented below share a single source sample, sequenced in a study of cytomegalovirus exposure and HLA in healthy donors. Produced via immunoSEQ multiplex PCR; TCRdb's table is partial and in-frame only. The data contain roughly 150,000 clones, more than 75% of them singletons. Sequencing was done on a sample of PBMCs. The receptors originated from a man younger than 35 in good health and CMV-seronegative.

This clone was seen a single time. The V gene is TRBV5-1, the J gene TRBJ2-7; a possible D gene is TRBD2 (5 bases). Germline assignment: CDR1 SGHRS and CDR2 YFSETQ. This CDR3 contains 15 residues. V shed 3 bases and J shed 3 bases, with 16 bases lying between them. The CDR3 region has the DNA TGCGCCAGCAGCTGGACTGGCGGAGAGTACTACGAGCAGTACTTC. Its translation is CASSWTGGEYYEQYF. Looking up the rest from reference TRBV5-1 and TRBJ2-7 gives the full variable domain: KAGVTQTPRYLIKTRGQQVTLSCSPISGHRSVSWYQQTPGQGLQFLFEYFSETQRNKGNFPGRFSGRQFSNSRSEMNVSTLELGDSALYLCASSWTGGEYYEQYFGPGTRLTVT.

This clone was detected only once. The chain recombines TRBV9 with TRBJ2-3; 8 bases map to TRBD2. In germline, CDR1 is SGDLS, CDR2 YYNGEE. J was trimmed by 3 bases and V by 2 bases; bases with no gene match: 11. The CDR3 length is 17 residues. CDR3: CASSVSAGGGLTDTQYF. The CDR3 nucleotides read TGTGCCAGCAGCGTCTCGGCGGGAGGAGGGTTAACAGATACGCAGTATTTT.

Here the CDR3 reads CASSQTSGSNADTQYF. CDR3 sequence (DNA): TGTGCCAGCAGCCAAACTAGCGGGAGTAATGCAGATACGCAGTATTTT. The rearrangement uses TRBV5-4 and TRBJ2-3, with TRBD2 matching over 11 bases. Losses at the gene ends were 4 bases for V and 4 bases for J; bases not matched to a gene: 8. Germline loops: CDR1 SGHNT, CDR2 YYREEE (reference sequence). The CDR3 spans 16 residues.

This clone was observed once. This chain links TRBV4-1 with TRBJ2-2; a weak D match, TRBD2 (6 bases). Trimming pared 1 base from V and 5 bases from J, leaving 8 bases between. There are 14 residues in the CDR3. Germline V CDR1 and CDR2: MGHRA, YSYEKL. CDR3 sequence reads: CASSQGDSTGELFF. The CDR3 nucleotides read TGCGCCAGCAGCCAAGGGGACTCAACCGGGGAGCTGTTTTTT.

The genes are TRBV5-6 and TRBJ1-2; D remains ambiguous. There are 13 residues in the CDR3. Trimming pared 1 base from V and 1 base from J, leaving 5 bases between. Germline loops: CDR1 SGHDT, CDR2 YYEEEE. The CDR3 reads CASSLTDNYGYTF. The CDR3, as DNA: TGTGCCAGCAGCTTGACAGATAACTATGGCTACACCTTC.

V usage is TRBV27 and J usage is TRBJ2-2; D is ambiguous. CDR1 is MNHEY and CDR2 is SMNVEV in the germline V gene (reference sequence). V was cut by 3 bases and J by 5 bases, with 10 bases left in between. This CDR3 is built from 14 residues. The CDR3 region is CASSFLGGTGELFF. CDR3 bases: TGTGCCAGCAGTTTCCTAGGTGGGACCGGGGAGCTGTTTTTT.

CDR3 protein: CATKKDRTGRDIQYF. CDR3 in DNA: TGTGCCACCAAAAAAGATAGGACAGGGCGGGACATTCAGTACTTC. The gene calls are TRBV10-3 and TRBJ2-4, with 8 bases fitting TRBD1. Unmatched junction bases numbered 16, after V lost 10 bases and J lost 8 bases. In germline, CDR1 is ENHRY, CDR2 SYGVKD. This CDR3 comprises 15 residues.

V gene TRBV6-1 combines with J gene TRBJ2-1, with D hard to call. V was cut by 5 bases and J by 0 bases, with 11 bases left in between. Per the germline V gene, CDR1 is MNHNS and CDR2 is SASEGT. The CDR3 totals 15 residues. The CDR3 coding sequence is TGTGCCAGCAGTTTCCTAGAAACCTCCTACAATGAGCAGTTCTTC. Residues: CASSFLETSYNEQFF.

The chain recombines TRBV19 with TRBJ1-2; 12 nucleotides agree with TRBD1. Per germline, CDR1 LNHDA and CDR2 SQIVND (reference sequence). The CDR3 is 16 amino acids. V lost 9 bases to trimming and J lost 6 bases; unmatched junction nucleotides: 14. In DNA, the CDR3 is TGTGCCAGCATCGGGGTGCCGGGACAGGGGGCTCATGGCTACACCTTC. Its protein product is CASIGVPGQGAHGYTF.